This TCR beta chain stems from a study of cytomegalovirus exposure and HLA in healthy donors. Clones were read by immunoSEQ multiplex PCR, and TCRdb kept only the in-frame ones, dropping some. The data contain about 280,000 clones, 80% to 90% of them seen just once; the ten biggest clones take up roughly 0.99%. V dropped 4 bases and J dropped 0 bases, with 13 bases sitting between them. Germline values: CDR1 MNHEY, CDR2 SVGAGI. The CDR3 length is 16 residues. The clonotype comes from a woman aged 18-30 years in good health and CMV-seronegative. The V and J genes are TRBV6-5 and TRBJ2-1; D may be TRBD2 (6 bases). The sample consisted of PBMCs. CDR3 nucleotide sequence: TGTGCCAGCAGTTGGACGGGGGATATCTCCTACAATGAGCAGTTCTTC. Encoded protein: CASSWTGDISYNEQFF.